A single T cell receptor beta chain is shown here with its context. These data come from a study of blood T cell repertoires in COVID-19. Clones were read by immunoSEQ multiplex PCR, and TCRdb kept only the in-frame ones, dropping some. Among about 110,000 clones listed, about 83% were seen once. Trimming cost V 5 bases and J 7 bases, with 11 bases left between them. The germline CDR1 and CDR2 sequences are MNHEY and SVGAGI. The length of the CDR3 is 12 residues. The sample consisted of peripheral blood. The chain employs TRBV6-5 and TRBJ2-5; unclear D gene. The receptor comes from a woman in her seventies with acute or convalescent COVID-19. The CDR3 nucleotides are TGTGCCAGCAGTCCAAGATTCGGGACCCAGTACTTC. Translating gives CASSPRFGTQYF.